This is a list of T cell receptor beta chains from one sample in a study of cytomegalovirus exposure and HLA in healthy donors. The repertoire was sequenced with immunoSEQ multiplex PCR; TCRdb's copy has only in-frame clones and lacks some. The sample has fewer than 250,000 clones, about 81% seen once. The source material was PBMCs. The receptors shown here come from a man aged 25-40 years in good health and CMV-seropositive. CDR3s include the opening cysteine and the closing phenylalanine or tryptophan. A D gene is named only where the DNA matches it firmly. Clone size is given for some rows only: seen once, a few or many times, or a class if the clone is expanded.

abundance	d_gene	len	j_gene	v_gene	CDR3aa	CDR3nt
NA	TRBD1	13	TRBJ1-2	TRBV5-1	CASSFGTGNGYTF	TGCGCCAGCAGCTTCGGGACAGGGAATGGCTACACCTTC
NA	NA	15	TRBJ2-1	TRBV28	CASSFPRGGVNEQFF	TGTGCCAGCAGTTTCCCCCGGGGAGGTGTCAATGAGCAGTTCTTC
once	NA	15	TRBJ1-2	TRBV6-1	CASSDSSAGYEGYTF	TGTGCCAGCAGTGACAGTTCGGCAGGGTACGAGGGCTACACCTTC
NA	NA	11	TRBJ2-7	TRBV28	CASSSHYEQYF	TGTGCCAGCAGTTCCCACTACGAGCAGTACTTC
few	TRBD2	14	TRBJ2-1	TRBV11-3	CASSQKLAGGEQFF	TGTGCCAGCAGCCAAAAACTAGCGGGGGGAGAGCAGTTCTTC
NA	NA	10	TRBJ2-1	TRBV29-1	CSVAGNEQFF	TGCAGCGTTGCGGGGAATGAGCAGTTCTTC
NA	TRBD1	13	TRBJ1-1	TRBV5-4	CASSRDRNTEAFF	TGTGCCAGCAGCCGGGACAGGAACACTGAAGCTTTCTTT
few	TRBD1	15	TRBJ2-7	TRBV7-2	CASTLLPGQGSEQYF	TGTGCCAGCACCCTCTTACCGGGACAGGGATCCGAGCAGTACTTC
NA	NA	15	TRBJ1-1	TRBV9	CASSVPPTANTEAFF	TGTGCCAGCAGCGTACCTCCGACAGCTAACACTGAAGCTTTCTTT
NA	TRBD2	16	TRBJ2-3	TRBV4-3	CASSQGRREGTDTQYF	TGCGCCAGCAGCCAAGGTCGGCGGGAGGGCACAGATACGCAGTATTTT
NA	TRBD1	16	TRBJ1-6	TRBV10-3	CAISESRGQGNSPLHF	TGTGCCATCAGTGAATCTAGGGGACAGGGGAATTCACCCCTCCACTTT
few	NA	14	TRBJ1-1	TRBV5-1	CASSPAGVDTEAFF	TGCGCCAGCAGCCCTGCAGGGGTGGACACTGAAGCTTTCTTT
NA	NA	15	TRBJ1-5	TRBV13	CASSLGGHLNQPQHF	TGTGCCAGCAGCCTGGGGGGGCACCTCAATCAGCCCCAGCATTTT
NA	TRBD1	16	TRBJ1-5	TRBV14	CASSPDKDRENQPQHF	TGTGCCAGCAGCCCCGACAAGGACAGGGAAAATCAGCCCCAGCATTTT
NA	NA	13	TRBJ1-2	TRBV5-6	CASSLDSSYGYTF	TGTGCCAGCAGCTTGGACAGCTCCTATGGCTACACCTTC
NA	NA	15	TRBJ2-1	TRBV7-2	CASSPPGGLYNEQFF	TGTGCCAGCAGCCCCCCTGGGGGCCTTTACAATGAGCAGTTCTTC
NA	TRBD2	17	TRBJ2-2	TRBV7-2	CASSLGRGGPKMGELFF	TGTGCCAGCAGCTTAGGACGGGGGGGGCCCAAGATGGGGGAGCTGTTTTTT
NA	NA	15	TRBJ1-1	TRBV19	CASRLPGAKRGEAFF	TGTGCCAGCCGACTACCGGGAGCCAAAAGAGGGGAAGCTTTCTTT
few	NA	11	TRBJ2-5	TRBV18	CASSRKETQYF	TGTGCCAGCTCGCGCAAAGAGACCCAGTACTTC
NA	NA	14	TRBJ2-7	TRBV29-1	CSVATETGYYEQYF	TGCAGCGTGGCGACCGAGACAGGTTACTACGAGCAGTACTTC
NA	NA	15	TRBJ1-2	TRBV7-9	CASSLVYRDNYGYTF	TGTGCCAGCAGCTTAGTGTACAGGGATAACTATGGCTACACCTTC
NA	TRBD2	15	TRBJ2-5	TRBV25-1	CASSKPSGDSRTQYF	TGTGCCAGCAGCAAGCCCAGCGGGGACTCTAGGACCCAGTACTTC
NA	NA	14	TRBJ2-3	TRBV19	CASSMPGDSDTQYF	TGTGCCAGTAGTATGCCCGGGGATTCAGATACGCAGTATTTT
NA	NA	16	TRBJ1-5	TRBV15	CATSRRGRAENQPQHF	TGTGCCACCAGCAGAAGGGGAAGGGCTGAAAATCAGCCCCAGCATTTT
once	TRBD2	18	TRBJ2-3	TRBV19	CASSIWSLAESSTDTQYF	TGTGCCAGTAGTATATGGTCGCTAGCGGAGTCTAGCACAGATACGCAGTATTTT
NA	NA	14	TRBJ1-2	TRBV27	CASSPRAGIYGYTF	TGTGCCAGCAGTCCCCGAGCAGGGATCTATGGCTACACCTTC
few	TRBD2	16	TRBJ2-7	TRBV9	CASSVGSGLASYEQYF	TGTGCCAGCAGCGTAGGGTCGGGACTAGCCTCCTACGAGCAGTACTTC
NA	NA	13	TRBJ2-7	TRBV7-2	CASSFPGVSEQYF	TGTGCCAGCAGCTTCCCGGGGGTCTCCGAGCAGTACTTC
NA	TRBD1	14	TRBJ1-1	TRBV5-1	CASSIPGTVTEAFF	TGCGCCAGCAGCATACCCGGGACAGTCACTGAAGCTTTCTTT
NA	NA	14	TRBJ1-4	TRBV10-3	CATRIGQSNEKLFF	TGTGCCACTCGGATTGGACAGTCAAATGAAAAACTGTTTTTT
NA	TRBD2	15	TRBJ2-2	TRBV13	CASSSVAGVAGELFF	TGTGCCAGCAGCTCCGTAGCGGGAGTGGCCGGGGAGCTGTTTTTT
NA	NA	17	TRBJ1-2	TRBV30	CAWSVPETILSNYGYTF	TGTGCCTGGAGTGTACCGGAGACCATCTTATCTAACTATGGCTACACCTTC
NA	NA	13	TRBJ2-7	TRBV7-2	CASSLTGPYEQYF	TGTGCCAGCAGCTTAACAGGACCTTACGAGCAGTACTTC
NA	TRBD2	15	TRBJ2-1	TRBV9	CASSVVFGGVNEQFF	TGTGCCAGCAGCGTAGTTTTCGGGGGGGTAAATGAGCAGTTCTTC
NA	NA	16	TRBJ2-3	TRBV19	CASSPFVGGLTDTQYF	TGTGCCAGTAGTCCTTTCGTGGGGGGTCTCACAGATACGCAGTATTTT
NA	TRBD2	14	TRBJ2-5	TRBV18	CASSPGRARETQYF	TGTGCCAGCTCACCAGGGAGGGCGAGAGAGACCCAGTACTTC
NA	NA	15	TRBJ2-1	TRBV9	CASSVGGRPYNEQFF	TGTGCCAGCAGCGTAGGTGGGAGACCCTACAATGAGCAGTTCTTC
few	NA	14	TRBJ2-5	TRBV19	CASSRQGPQGTQYF	TGTGCCAGTAGCCGCCAGGGGCCCCAAGGGACCCAGTACTTC
NA	TRBD2	16	TRBJ2-5	TRBV18	CASSPASGVGGETQYF	TGTGCCAGCTCACCTGCCTCAGGCGTCGGGGGGGAGACCCAGTACTTC
NA	TRBD1	14	TRBJ2-7	TRBV30	CAWSMTGISYEQYF	TGTGCCTGGAGTATGACAGGGATTTCCTACGAGCAGTACTTC
NA	NA	15	TRBJ1-5	TRBV7-2	CASSLGGYSNQPQHF	TGTGCCAGCAGCTTGGGGGGTTATAGCAATCAGCCCCAGCATTTT
NA	NA	16	TRBJ2-1	TRBV7-9	CSIFHAVLGPLGEQFF	TGTTCCATCTTTCATGCCGTTTTGGGGCCCCTCGGTGAGCAGTTCTTC
few	NA	11	TRBJ1-2	TRBV6-5	CASSRGGGYTF	TGTGCCAGCAGCCGCGGGGGAGGCTACACCTTC
NA	NA	12	TRBJ2-1	TRBV28	CASSPTGNEQFF	TGTGCCAGCAGTCCAACAGGGAATGAGCAGTTCTTC
NA	NA	13	TRBJ2-5	TRBV7-9	CASSLDGRGTQYF	TGTGCCAGCAGCTTAGATGGGCGGGGGACCCAGTACTTC
few	NA	16	TRBJ2-7	TRBV21-1	CASSKGGGTGDYEQYF	TGTGCCAGCAGCAAAGGAGGGGGGACAGGGGACTACGAGCAGTACTTC
NA	NA	15	TRBJ1-4	TRBV18	CASSPPNSQKEKLFF	TGTGCCAGCTCACCACCAAACAGCCAGAAGGAAAAACTGTTTTTT
NA	TRBD2	15	TRBJ2-5	TRBV30	CAWSVGAGGYETQYF	TGTGCCTGGAGTGTTGGGGCGGGGGGTTATGAGACCCAGTACTTC
NA	TRBD2	17	TRBJ2-3	TRBV4-3	CASSRNSGGADGGTQYF	TGCGCCAGCAGCCGTAATAGCGGGGGGGCTGACGGGGGGACGCAGTATTTT
NA	TRBD1	13	TRBJ1-3	TRBV7-9	CASRADRENTIYF	TGTGCCAGCCGCGCGGACAGGGAAAACACCATATATTTT
NA	NA	14	TRBJ1-5	TRBV6-1	CASSTGTYYQPQHF	TGTGCCAGCAGTACCGGGACATACTATCAGCCCCAGCATTTT
NA	NA	16	TRBJ1-2	TRBV12-2	CASRPLGGQECNGYTF	TGTGCAAGTCGCCCCTTAGGCGGACAGGAGTGCAATGGCTACACCTTC
NA	TRBD1	15	TRBJ1-2	TRBV7-3	CASSLTARGQGGYTF	TGTGCCAGCAGCTTAACGGCCAGGGGGCAAGGGGGCTACACCTTC
NA	TRBD2	16	TRBJ2-3	TRBV13	CASSRRLAGITDTQYF	TGTGCCAGCAGCCGTAGACTAGCGGGGATCACAGATACGCAGTATTTT
NA	NA	15	TRBJ2-2	TRBV7-6	CASSSFGQNTGELFF	TGTGCCAGCAGCTCTTTCGGACAGAACACCGGGGAGCTGTTTTTT
NA	TRBD1	17	TRBJ1-3	TRBV5-4	CASSSEGAGRSGNTIYF	TGTGCCAGCAGCTCGGAGGGGGCAGGACGCTCTGGAAACACCATATATTTT
NA	TRBD1	13	TRBJ2-5	TRBV27	CASRGQPQETQYF	TGTGCCAGCAGGGGACAGCCACAAGAGACCCAGTACTTC